These 30 T cell receptor beta chains originate from one sample sequenced in a study of blood T cell repertoires in COVID-19. TCRdb's table, derived via immunoSEQ multiplex PCR, lists solely in-frame clones and lacks some. The profile shows about 200,000 clones, around 81% of them singletons. Sequences were obtained from peripheral blood. These receptors were taken from a woman in her 70s with acute or convalescent COVID-19.

Here the CDR3 DNA reads TGTGCCAGCAGTAATCCTAGCGGGAGATCTAATGAGCAGTTCTTC. This encodes CASSNPSGRSNEQFF. The chain joins TRBV6-6 to TRBJ2-1, with 10 bases matching TRBD2. V shed 5 bases and J 7 bases; nucleotides not matched to a gene: 8. The CDR3 totals 15 residues. Germline CDR1 is MNHNY and CDR2 is SVGAGI (reference sequence).

The rearrangement uses TRBV18 and TRBJ2-4; TRBD1 might be the D (6 bases). This CDR3 region has 15 residues. The germline V and J ends were trimmed by 6 bases and 1 base, with 13 bases remaining between them. CDR1 KGHSH and CDR2 LQKENI come from the germline V gene. CDR3 coding DNA: TGTGCCAGCTCGCGATCAGGGGCGGCCAAAAACATTCAGTACTTC. Translating it yields CASSRSGAAKNIQYF. Combining the CDR3 with reference TRBV18 and TRBJ2-4 gives the whole variable domain NAGVMQNPRHLVRRRGQEARLRCSPMKGHSHVYWYRQLPEEGLKFMVYLQKENIIDESGMPKERFSAEFPKEGPSILRIQQVVRGDSAAYFCASSRSGAAKNIQYFGAGTRLSVL.

V gene TRBV19 combines with J gene TRBJ2-1; TRBD2 agrees at 10 bases. V trimming: 5 bases; J trimming: 0 bases; junction bases outside the gene matches: 4. The CDR3 totals 16 residues. Per the germline V gene, CDR1 is LNHDA and CDR2 is SQIVND (reference sequence). CDR3 residues: CASSFPSGSSYNEQFF. The CDR3 DNA sequence: TGTGCCAGTAGTTTTCCTAGCGGGAGCTCCTACAATGAGCAGTTCTTC.

V is TRBV5-4 and J is TRBJ2-3, with TRBD2 as a possible D gene (5 bases). CDR1 is SGHNT, CDR2 YYREEE, per germline (reference sequence). V gave up 4 bases and J gave up 2 bases, with 8 bases separating them. This CDR3 is 13 amino acids long. CDR3 sequence reads: CASSEDSTDTQYF. The CDR3 DNA reads TGTGCCAGCAGCGAGGACTCCACAGATACGCAGTATTTT.

The rearrangement links TRBV5-1 to TRBJ2-3; TRBD2 aligns across 9 bases. The germline V gene encodes CDR1 SGHRS and CDR2 YFSETQ. With 0 bases clipped from V and 3 bases from J, the junction kept 8 bases outside the gene matches. This CDR3 has 17 amino acids. CDR3 region: CASSLGVRLAGTDTQYF. CDR3 DNA: TGCGCCAGCAGCTTGGGTGTGCGTCTAGCGGGGACAGATACGCAGTATTTT.

The V and J genes are TRBV24-1 and TRBJ2-1; no firm D call. The CDR3 spans 15 residues. The V and J ends lost 4 bases and 0 bases respectively, with 9 bases between them. CDR1 is KGHDR, CDR2 SFDVKD, per germline. DNA for the CDR3: TGTGCCACCAGTGAGGTTTATAGCTCCTACAATGAGCAGTTCTTC. Encoded protein: CATSEVYSSYNEQFF.

The rearrangement links TRBV20-1 to TRBJ2-7; a weak D match, TRBD2 (5 bases). Germline values: CDR1 DFQATT, CDR2 SNEGSKA (reference sequence). The V end was cut by 4 bases, the J end by 7 bases, with 11 bases between. The CDR3 sequence is 11 residues long. The CDR3 coding sequence is TGCAGTGCTACGTCGGGGAGTGAGCAGTACTTC. Translating it yields CSATSGSEQYF.

The chain carries TRBV27 and TRBJ1-5; no definite D call. The CDR3 spans 14 residues. V lost 3 bases and J lost 0, with 6 bases in between. Germline CDR1 reads MNHEY; CDR2 reads SMNVEV (reference sequence). CDR3 amino acids: CASSFRDSNQPQHF. CDR3 nucleotide sequence: TGTGCCAGCAGTTTTCGGGATAGCAATCAGCCCCAGCATTTT.

The chain combines TRBV10-3 with TRBJ2-1, with 7 bases identical to TRBD1. V shed 2 bases, J shed 4 bases, and the junction held 2 bases outside the gene matches. The length of the CDR3 is 14 residues. Germline lookup yields CDR1 ENHRY and CDR2 SYGVKD. CDR3 loop: CAISERGQYNEQFF. The CDR3 coding sequence is TGTGCCATCAGTGAGAGGGGACAGTACAATGAGCAGTTCTTC.

The chain joins TRBV7-6 to TRBJ2-5, with TRBD1 matching 9 bases. The V segment lost 1 base and the J segment 4 bases; nucleotides outside the gene matches: 7. Germline CDR1 SGHVS, CDR2 FNYEAQ. The CDR3 has 16 amino acids. The CDR3 DNA reads TGTGCCAGCAGCTTAGAGGGACAGGGTCTTGGAGAGACCCAGTACTTC. Its protein product is CASSLEGQGLGETQYF.

J is TRBJ2-2 and V is TRBV25-1, with D tentatively TRBD1 (6 bases). The CDR3 covers 15 residues. The germline V gene has CDR1 MGHDK and CDR2 SYGVNS. V was pared by 4 bases and J by 3 bases, with 12 bases between. The CDR3 DNA sequence: TGTGCCAGCAGTGTCCGGGACACTGACACCGGGGAGCTGTTTTTT. Its protein is CASSVRDTDTGELFF.

The chain uses TRBV5-1 and TRBJ2-2; D possibly corresponds to TRBD2 (5 bases). CDR1 and CDR2 from the germline V gene are SGHRS and YFSETQ. The CDR3 consists of 14 residues. Trimming shortened V by 0 bases and J by 2 bases, and 5 bases separated the two germline ends. Here the CDR3 reads CASSLGLNTGELFF. CDR3 bases: TGCGCCAGCAGCTTGGGACTAAACACCGGGGAGCTGTTTTTT.

The V gene is TRBV24-1, the J gene TRBJ2-1, with a tentative D call TRBD2 (6 bases). This CDR3 is built from 13 residues. Germline values: CDR1 KGHDR, CDR2 SFDVKD. Trimming took 7 bases from V and 6 from J, leaving 12 bases between them. The CDR3 bases are TGTGCCACCAGGGGGAGCGGGTCCAATGAGCAGTTCTTC. It encodes CATRGSGSNEQFF.

The V and J genes are TRBV28 and TRBJ2-7, with a weak D call TRBD2 (5 bases). Germline values: CDR1 MDHEN, CDR2 SYDVKM. V lost 1 base to trimming and J lost 5 bases, with 9 bases between them. The CDR3 length is 13 residues. The DNA for the CDR3 is TGTGCCAGCAGTTTATCGACTATCCACGAGCAGTACTTC. As protein: CASSLSTIHEQYF.

V gene TRBV24-1 combines with J gene TRBJ2-1; 10 bases agree with TRBD2. The CDR3 extends over 16 amino acids. The V gene's germline CDR1 is KGHDR and CDR2 SFDVKD. Trimming at V came to 2 bases and at J to 5 bases, leaving 5 bases not matched to a gene. CDR3 residues: CATSDSGTSANNEQFF. The CDR3 nucleotides read TGTGCCACCAGTGATTCCGGGACTAGCGCAAACAATGAGCAGTTCTTC.

The V gene is TRBV27, the J gene TRBJ1-2; D is ambiguous. The V end was cut by 1 base, the J end by 7 bases, with 10 bases between. Germline values: CDR1 MNHEY, CDR2 SMNVEV (reference sequence). This CDR3 has 13 amino acids. This CDR3 is CASSLFAEAGYTF. The CDR3 nucleotides are TGTGCCAGCAGTTTATTCGCTGAGGCTGGCTACACCTTC.

The chain employs TRBV23-1 and TRBJ1-5; TRBD1 is a possible D gene (5 bases). TRBV23-1 is labeled an ORF, and its function is uncertain. The germline V and J ends were trimmed by 11 bases and 7 bases, with 15 bases remaining between them. The CDR3 runs 12 residues. Here the CDR3 reads CADRRGGQPQHF. The CDR3 nucleotides read TGCGCCGATCGTAGGGGAGGCCAGCCCCAGCATTTT.

This clone came up a few times. The rearrangement links TRBV18 to TRBJ2-7; a weak D match, TRBD1 (5 bases). Germline V CDR1 and CDR2: KGHSH, LQKENI. V lost 6 bases and J 4 bases, leaving 19 bases between the germline ends. The CDR3 consists of 15 residues. CDR3 coding DNA: TGTGCCAGCTCCCCTGACAGTCTTCCCCCTTACGAGCAGTACTTC. Residues: CASSPDSLPPYEQYF.

The chain uses TRBV7-2 and TRBJ2-1, with D perhaps TRBD2 (5 bases). CDR3 length equals 12 residues. Trimming took off 2 bases at V and 16 bases at J, with 15 bases between the two ends. CDR1 is SGHTA, CDR2 FQGNSA, per germline. The CDR3 loop reads CASSLWAGSTFF. The CDR3 bases are TGTGCCAGCAGCTTATGGGCGGGTAGTACATTCTTC.

V usage is TRBV28 and J usage is TRBJ2-4; tentative D call: TRBD2 (6 bases). The germline gives CDR1 MDHEN, CDR2 SYDVKM. CDR3 length equals 13 residues. With 5 bases removed from V and 6 bases from J, the gap between germline ends came to 11 bases. CDR3 coding DNA: TGTGCCAGCAGTCCACACGGGGGAAACATTCAGTACTTC. It is translated as CASSPHGGNIQYF. The whole variable domain, filled in from reference TRBV28 and TRBJ2-4, reads DVKVTQSSRYLVKRTGEKVFLECVQDMDHENMFWYRQDPGLGLRLIYFSYDVKMKEKGDIPEGYSVSREKKERFSLILESASTNQTSMYLCASSPHGGNIQYFGAGTRLSVL.

This clone was seen a few times. The rearrangement uses TRBV10-3 and TRBJ1-5; perhaps TRBD1 as D (6 bases). The CDR3 extends over 13 amino acids. V dropped 6 bases and J dropped 8 bases, with 14 bases sitting between them. Germline CDR1 and CDR2: ENHRY and SYGVKD. CDR3: CAISAQGREPQHF. The CDR3 region has the DNA TGTGCCATCAGCGCACAGGGACGCGAGCCCCAGCATTTT.

The rearrangement joins TRBV9 to TRBJ1-5, with TRBD1 matching over 8 bases. The CDR3 is 14 residues long. Unmatched junction bases numbered 0, after V lost 0 bases and J lost 4 bases. The germline V gene encodes CDR1 SGDLS and CDR2 YYNGEE. This CDR3 is CASSVGTGNQPQHF. In DNA form, the CDR3 reads TGTGCCAGCAGCGTAGGGACAGGGAATCAGCCCCAGCATTTT.

V usage is TRBV28 and J usage is TRBJ1-2, with 9 bases fitting TRBD1. Losses at the gene ends were 5 bases for V and 3 bases for J; bases not matched to a gene: 10. The CDR3 contains 16 residues. CDR1 MDHEN and CDR2 SYDVKM come from the germline V gene. The CDR3 sequence: CASSDPSTGGDYGYTF. The CDR3 DNA sequence: TGTGCCAGCAGTGACCCCTCCACAGGGGGCGACTATGGCTACACCTTC.

V gene TRBV7-9 combines with J gene TRBJ1-6, with D tentatively TRBD1 (6 bases). Per germline, CDR1 SEHNR and CDR2 FQNEAQ (reference sequence). Trimming took 6 bases from V and 3 from J, leaving 12 bases between them. The CDR3 has 15 amino acids. Here the CDR3 DNA reads TGTGCCAGCAGATCCGACAGGAGCTATAATTCACCCCTCCACTTT. Amino acids: CASRSDRSYNSPLHF.

The V and J genes are TRBV28 and TRBJ2-7, with D unclear. Trimming took 3 bases from V and 2 from J, leaving 5 bases between them. Looked up from germline, CDR1 is MDHEN and CDR2 is SYDVKM. This CDR3 spans 12 amino acids. The CDR3, as DNA: TGTGCCAGCAGTTTTGGCACCTACGAGCAGTACTTC. As protein: CASSFGTYEQYF.

V usage is TRBV19 and J usage is TRBJ2-6, with D tentatively TRBD2 (7 bases). CDR3 length: 18 residues. Per germline, CDR1 LNHDA and CDR2 SQIVND (reference sequence). Trimming removed 2 bases from V and 4 bases from J, with 18 bases in between. CDR3 loop: CASSILGQGRAGANVLTF. The DNA for the CDR3 is TGTGCCAGTAGTATATTAGGCCAGGGGAGGGCCGGGGCCAACGTCCTGACTTTC.

The CDR3, as DNA: TGTGCCACCAGCAGAGATTTCGGGGGAATGGGCTTTGGCACTGAAGCTTTCTTT. It codes for CATSRDFGGMGFGTEAFF. The V and J genes are TRBV15 and TRBJ1-1; weak D call: TRBD1 (5 bases). Per germline, CDR1 LNHNV and CDR2 YYDKDF (reference sequence). The CDR3 extends over 18 amino acids. The ends were cut back, 0 bases at V and 4 bases at J, with 21 bases in the middle.

The rearrangement uses TRBV24-1 and TRBJ2-7; TRBD2 matches 11 bases. This CDR3 spans 16 amino acids. The V gene end was trimmed by 3 bases and the J gene end by 3 bases; junction bases not matched to a gene: 6. CDR1 and CDR2 (germline): KGHDR, SFDVKD. The CDR3 sequence: CATSDPGTSGRYEQYF. The CDR3 nucleotides read TGTGCCACCAGTGATCCCGGGACTAGCGGACGCTACGAGCAGTACTTC.

The V gene is TRBV6-6, the J gene TRBJ1-4; no definite D call. CDR3 length: 14 residues. Trimming removed 4 bases from V and 8 bases from J, with 14 bases in between. CDR1 and CDR2 (germline): MNHNY, SVGAGI (reference sequence). In DNA, the CDR3 is TGTGCCAGCAGTTCACAAGCCGGGTTGGAAAAACTGTTTTTT. This sequence encodes CASSSQAGLEKLFF.

The rearrangement links TRBV5-1 to TRBJ1-1; perhaps TRBD1 as D (6 bases). Germline V gene sequence: CDR1 SGHRS, CDR2 YFSETQ. The CDR3 has 15 residues. Trimming took 2 bases from V and 1 from J, leaving 12 bases between them. The CDR3 DNA follows: TGCGCCAGCAGCTTCAAACAGGGCCCGAACACTGAAGCTTTCTTT. Translating it yields CASSFKQGPNTEAFF.